What follows are 17 T cell receptor beta chains derived from one specimen sequenced in a study of early T cells in non-severe SARS-CoV-2 infection. MiXCR, run by TCRdb on the 5' RACE reads, gives a single entry per CDR3 protein. The data contain around 83,000 distinct CDR3 sequences, around 9.3% of them singletons. Material: whole blood, obtained at baseline. All receptors derive from an adult who was a healthcare worker with PCR-confirmed SARS-CoV-2 infection or an uninfected control (not recorded which).

In its sample, this clonotype was seen many times. This sequence joins TRBV6-5 and TRBJ2-4; no firm D call. Trimming cost V 2 bases and J 0 bases, with 8 bases left between them. Germline V lookup: CDR1 MNHEY, CDR2 SVGAGI. CDR3 length equals 15 residues. This CDR3 reads CASSYVPLAKNIQYF. CDR3 nucleotides: TGTGCCAGCAGTTACGTGCCGCTAGCCAAAAACATTCAGTACTTC.

This rearrangement joins TRBV12-3 or TRBV12-4 to TRBJ2-1, with 9 positions matching TRBD1. Trimming removed 10 bases from V and 4 bases from J; junction bases left unmatched: 11. The CDR3 covers 15 residues. The CDR3 region has the DNA TGTGCCAACAGACCGGGACAGGGAGGGTACAATGAGCAGTTCTTC. The encoded protein is CANRPGQGGYNEQFF.

This clonotype was detected ten times or more. The genes are TRBV20-1 and TRBJ2-5, with a tentative D call TRBD2 (6 bases). V shed 7 bases and J shed 1 base, with 16 bases lying between them. The CDR3 loop spans 14 amino acids. CDR1 DFQATT and CDR2 SNEGSKA come from the germline V gene (reference sequence). The CDR3: CSVTGGATQETQYF. CDR3 DNA sequence: TGCAGTGTCACGGGCGGGGCCACCCAAGAGACCCAGTACTTC.

The chain has TRBV20-1 and TRBJ2-3, with 10 bases lining up with TRBD2. The ends lost 4 bases at V and 2 bases at J; junction bases unmatched: 6. CDR3 length: 15 amino acids. Germline CDR1 DFQATT, CDR2 SNEGSKA (reference sequence). This chain's CDR3 is CSATMSGRDTDTQYF. DNA for the CDR3: TGCAGTGCTACAATGAGCGGGAGGGACACAGATACGCAGTATTTT.

The chain carries TRBV19 and TRBJ2-4; 8 bases are a match to TRBD1. The J segment lost 2 bases and the V segment lost 5 bases, leaving 8 bases of the junction unmatched. Germline CDR1 reads LNHDA; CDR2 reads SQIVND (reference sequence). The CDR3 has 16 residues. CDR3 residues: CASSPDRGRSKNIQYF. Here the CDR3 DNA reads TGTGCCAGTAGTCCCGACAGGGGCCGGTCCAAAAACATTCAGTACTTC.

The CDR3 protein is CASSTWGAPGSPLHF. The CDR3 region has the DNA TGTGCCAGCAGTACCTGGGGGGCCCCCGGTTCACCCCTCCACTTT. J is TRBJ1-6 and V is TRBV12-3 or TRBV12-4; D may be TRBD1 (6 bases). V was shortened by 5 bases and J by 9 bases, with 17 bases between the two germline ends. The CDR3 extends over 15 amino acids.

The rearrangement joins TRBV4-2 to TRBJ2-7; 7 nucleotides agree with TRBD1. This CDR3 region has 12 residues. The trim removed 4 bases at V and 6 bases at J, leaving 3 bases unmatched. Germline V gene sequence: CDR1 LGHNA, CDR2 YNFKEQ. In nucleotides, the CDR3 is TGTGCCAGCAGCCGAGACAGGGCCGAGCAGTACTTC. Its protein is CASSRDRAEQYF.

This clonotype came up many times. V and J are TRBV19 and TRBJ1-1; D remains unclear. Between the trimmed V and J ends, which lost 7 bases and 3 bases, there was a span of 15 bases. The CDR3 is made up of 14 amino acids. CDR1 is LNHDA and CDR2 is SQIVND in the germline V gene (reference sequence). The CDR3 loop is CASTGWAKDTEAFF. The CDR3 DNA reads as TGTGCCAGTACCGGGTGGGCGAAGGACACTGAAGCTTTCTTT.

This clonotype has at least ten counts. The chain uses TRBV7-2 and TRBJ2-1; TRBD2 agrees at 8 bases. CDR1 and CDR2 (germline): SGHTA, FQGNSA. CDR3 length: 16 amino acids. J gave up 2 bases and V 5 bases, and 8 bases lay outside the gene matches. CDR3 sequence reads: CASSLWREATYNEQFF. CDR3 nucleotide sequence: TGTGCCAGCAGCCTCTGGCGGGAGGCCACCTACAATGAGCAGTTCTTC.

This clonotype was observed many times. The J gene is TRBJ2-2, the V gene TRBV28, with D possibly matching TRBD2 (6 bases). The germline V gene encodes CDR1 MDHEN and CDR2 SYDVKM. CDR3 length equals 15 residues. V lost 10 bases and J lost 5, with 20 bases in between. The chain's CDR3 is CATRRVEAGTGELFF. The CDR3 region has the DNA TGTGCCACTCGACGGGTGGAGGCGGGGACCGGGGAGCTGTTTTTT.

Many counts were recorded for this clonotype. The rearrangement joins TRBV28 to TRBJ2-5; no clear D gene. The CDR3 loop spans 10 amino acids. The germline CDR1 and CDR2 sequences are MDHEN and SYDVKM. Trimming removed 10 bases at V and 3 bases at J, with 6 bases between. DNA for the CDR3: TGTGCCATCGGCGAAGAGACCCAGTACTTC. This sequence encodes CAIGEETQYF. The full variable domain, completed using reference TRBV28 and TRBJ2-5, is DVKVTQSSRYLVKRTGEKVFLECVQDMDHENMFWYRQDPGLGLRLIYFSYDVKMKEKGDIPEGYSVSREKKERFSLILESASTNQTSMYLCAIGEETQYFGPGTRLLVL.

As DNA, the CDR3 is TGCGCCAGCAGCCATGGGACTAGTAGCAATGAGCAGTTCTTC. Encoded protein: CASSHGTSSNEQFF. The V and J genes are TRBV5-1 and TRBJ2-1, with 8 bases that match TRBD2. Trimming took 4 bases from V and 6 from J; bases not matched to a gene: 6. Per the germline V gene, CDR1 is SGHRS and CDR2 is YFSETQ. The length of the CDR3 is 14 residues.

A few counts support this clonotype. A junction boundary mismatches the germline segment, possibly from a read error. The chain combines TRBV30 with TRBJ1-3, with D maybe TRBD1 (5 bases). The V gene's germline CDR1 is GTSNPN and CDR2 SVGIG (reference sequence). The CDR3 sequence is 14 residues long. The CDR3: CARSIGTSGNTIYF. DNA of the CDR3: TGTGCCCGGAGTATTGGGACTTCTGGAAACACCATATATTTT.

Many counts were recorded for this clonotype. This sequence joins TRBV7-9 and TRBJ2-3; 14 bases line up with TRBD2. CDR3 length: 16 residues. The V and J ends lost 5 bases and 5 bases, in that order; junction bases with no gene match: 6. Germline CDR1 and CDR2: SEHNR and FQNEAQ (reference sequence). The CDR3: CASSPGLAGGRDTQYF. The CDR3, as DNA: TGTGCCAGCAGCCCCGGACTAGCGGGAGGCAGAGATACGCAGTATTTT.

By its share, this clonotype is medium-sized. This chain uses TRBV9 with TRBJ2-1; D is perhaps TRBD2 (6 bases). Trimming removed 4 bases at V and 5 bases at J, with 16 bases between. The CDR3 runs to 15 residues. Germline loops: CDR1 SGDLS, CDR2 YYNGEE. CDR3 sequence (DNA): TGTGCCAGCAGCCTTAGCGGTGACGTAGACAATGAGCAGTTCTTC. Translated, it gives CASSLSGDVDNEQFF.

V is TRBV20-1 and J is TRBJ2-5; D call uncertain. V shed 2 bases and J shed 1 base, with 11 bases lying between them. The CDR3 sequence is 14 residues long. Germline CDR1 DFQATT, CDR2 SNEGSKA (reference sequence). The CDR3 DNA follows: TGCAGTGCTAGAACCCGGACGGTCCAAGAGACCCAGTACTTC. Its protein product is CSARTRTVQETQYF.

This clonotype was counted ten times or more. Here the CDR3 reads CSVNDRGLNEKLFF. Written as DNA, the CDR3 is TGCAGCGTTAACGACAGGGGCCTTAATGAAAAACTGTTTTTT. The chain is built from TRBV29-1 and TRBJ1-4, with 8 positions matching TRBD1. After removal of 5 bases from V and 4 bases from J, the junction contained 6 bases not matched to a gene. CDR1 is SQVTM and CDR2 is ANQGSEA in the germline V gene. The CDR3 runs to 14 residues.